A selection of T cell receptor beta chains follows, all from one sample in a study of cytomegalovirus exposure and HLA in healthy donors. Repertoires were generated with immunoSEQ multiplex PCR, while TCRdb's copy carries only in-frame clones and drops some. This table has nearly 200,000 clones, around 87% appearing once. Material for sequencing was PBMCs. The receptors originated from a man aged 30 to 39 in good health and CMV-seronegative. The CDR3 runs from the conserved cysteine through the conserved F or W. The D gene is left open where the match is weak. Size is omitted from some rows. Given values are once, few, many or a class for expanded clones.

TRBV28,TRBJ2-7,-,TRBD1,TGTGCCAGCAGTCCTCCGGGACAGGGAAACTACGAGCAGTACTTC,CASSPPGQGNYEQYF
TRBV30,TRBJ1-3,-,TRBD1,TGTGCCTGGAGTTCAGGGACAGGCAGAGTCACTGTCTTTAGAAACACCATATATTTT,CAWSSGTGRVTVFRNTIYF
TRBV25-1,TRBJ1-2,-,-,TGTGCCAGCGTCGACAGCTCAACCTATGGCTACACCTTC,CASVDSSTYGYTF
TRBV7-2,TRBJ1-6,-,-,TGTGCCAGCAGCTTACTAGGTCTTGGGCCAGGGCGAAATTCACCCCTCCACTTT,CASSLLGLGPGRNSPLHF
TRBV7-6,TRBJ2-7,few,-,TGTGCCAGCAGCTTAGCGAGGGCATACGAGCAGTACTTC,CASSLARAYEQYF
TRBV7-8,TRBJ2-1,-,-,TGTGCCAGCAGCTTTGAGGGTCGGGAGAACAATGAGCAGTTCTTC,CASSFEGRENNEQFF
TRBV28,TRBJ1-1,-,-,TGTGCCAGCAGGCGGGGGGGCCTCGCTGAAGCTTTCTTT,CASRRGGLAEAFF
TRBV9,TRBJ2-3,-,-,TGTGCCAGCAGCGACCAGCTATGGGGGAGGACAGATACGCAGTATTTT,CASSDQLWGRTDTQYF
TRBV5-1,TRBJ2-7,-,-,TGCGCCAGCAGCTTGGATTCAGGGCCTCCCTACGAGCAGTACTTC,CASSLDSGPPYEQYF
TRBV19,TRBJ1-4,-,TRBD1,TGTGCCAGTAGTCCTCGGCGGGACAGATTTAATGAAAAACTGTTTTTT,CASSPRRDRFNEKLFF
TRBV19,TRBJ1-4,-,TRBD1,TGTGCCAGTAGAGAAACAGGGGAGGCGACTAATGAAAAACTGTTTTTT,CASRETGEATNEKLFF
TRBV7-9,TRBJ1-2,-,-,TGTGCCAGCAGCCCTGTCGTTGCGCGGGGAAGGGGCTACACCTTC,CASSPVVARGRGYTF
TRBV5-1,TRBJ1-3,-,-,TGCGCCAGCAGGGAGGGAAAGCACCGGGACCAGGAGGCAGAGGGAAACACCATATATTTT,CASREGKHRDQEAEGNTIYF
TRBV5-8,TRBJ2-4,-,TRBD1,TGTGCCAGCAGCACCGGGGACAGCTACAAAAACATTCAGTACTTC,CASSTGDSYKNIQYF
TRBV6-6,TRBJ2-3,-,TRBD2,TGTGCCAGCTCGGGACTATCAGCAGATACGCAGTATTTT,CASSGLSADTQYF
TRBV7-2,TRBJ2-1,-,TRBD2,TGTGCCAGCAGTGGGACTAGCGGGACTTCCTACAATGAGCAGTTCTTC,CASSGTSGTSYNEQFF
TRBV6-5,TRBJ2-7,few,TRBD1,TGTGCCAGCAGTTGGGGACCGAGACAGGGGGCCTACGAGCAGTACTTC,CASSWGPRQGAYEQYF
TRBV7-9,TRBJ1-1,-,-,TGTTCCAGCAGCTTAGGAACAGGGATGGGGAACACTGAAGCTTTCTTT,CSSSLGTGMGNTEAFF
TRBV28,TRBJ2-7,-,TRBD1,TGTGCCAGCAGCCTACTGTCTACCGGGACAGGGGGGTACGAGCAGTACTTC,CASSLLSTGTGGYEQYF
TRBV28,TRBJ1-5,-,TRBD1,TGTGCCAGCCCCTCGGGACAGGGCATTAGCAATCAGCCCCAGCATTTT,CASPSGQGISNQPQHF
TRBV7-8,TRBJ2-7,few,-,TGTGCCAGCAGCTTAGGTGCTAGCGCAGCCTACGAGCAGTACTTC,CASSLGASAAYEQYF
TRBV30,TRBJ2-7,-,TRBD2,TGTGCCTGGAGTGTGGGAGCTAGCGGGACCTCCGAGCAGTACTTC,CAWSVGASGTSEQYF
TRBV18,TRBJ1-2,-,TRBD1,TGTGCCAGCTCACCCCCCGGGACAGGGACGAATGGCTACACCTTC,CASSPPGTGTNGYTF
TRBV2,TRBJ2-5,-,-,TGTGCCAGAGGGGACATTCCAGAGACCCAGTACTTC,CARGDIPETQYF
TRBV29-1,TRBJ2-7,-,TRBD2,TGCAGCGTCGGAGCGGGGGGTTACGAGCAGTACTTC,CSVGAGGYEQYF
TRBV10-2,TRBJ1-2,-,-,TGCGCCAGCAGTGAATCAGGGGACTATGGCTACACCTTC,CASSESGDYGYTF
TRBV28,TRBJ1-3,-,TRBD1,TGTGCCAGCAGTCGGGACAGGGCTGGAAACACCATATATTTT,CASSRDRAGNTIYF
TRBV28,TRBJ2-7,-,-,TGTGCCAGCAGGAAGGGGGGGACACTATACGAGCAGTACTTC,CASRKGGTLYEQYF
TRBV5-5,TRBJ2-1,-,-,TGTGCCAGCAGCCTAATGTCCTACAATGAGCAGTTCTTC,CASSLMSYNEQFF
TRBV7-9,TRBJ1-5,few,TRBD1,TGTGCCAGCAGCCAGGACAGGTTCTTGAATCAGCCCCAGCATTTT,CASSQDRFLNQPQHF
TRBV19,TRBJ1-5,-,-,TGTGCCAGTAGTAGTCAGGCCAATCAGCCCCAGCATTTT,CASSSQANQPQHF